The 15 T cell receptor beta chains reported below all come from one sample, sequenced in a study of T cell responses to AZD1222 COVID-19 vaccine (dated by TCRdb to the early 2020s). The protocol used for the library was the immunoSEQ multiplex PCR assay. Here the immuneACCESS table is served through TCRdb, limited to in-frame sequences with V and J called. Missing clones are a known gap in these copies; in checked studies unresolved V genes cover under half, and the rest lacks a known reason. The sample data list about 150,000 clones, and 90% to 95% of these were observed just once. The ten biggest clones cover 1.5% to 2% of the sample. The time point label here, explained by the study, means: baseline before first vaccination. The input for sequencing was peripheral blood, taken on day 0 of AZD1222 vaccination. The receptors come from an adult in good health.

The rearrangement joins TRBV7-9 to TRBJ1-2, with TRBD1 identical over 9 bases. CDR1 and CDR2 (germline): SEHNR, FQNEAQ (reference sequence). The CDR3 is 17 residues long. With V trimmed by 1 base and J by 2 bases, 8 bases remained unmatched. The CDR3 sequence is CASSLDRDRGGNYGYTF. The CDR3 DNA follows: TGTGCCAGCAGCTTAGACAGAGACAGGGGGGGAAACTATGGCTACACCTTC.

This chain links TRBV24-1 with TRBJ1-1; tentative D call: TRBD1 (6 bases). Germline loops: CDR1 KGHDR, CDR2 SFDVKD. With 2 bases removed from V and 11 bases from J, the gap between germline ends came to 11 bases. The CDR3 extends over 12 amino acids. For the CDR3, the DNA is TGTGCCACCAGTGATTCAGGGGATAGGGCTTTCTTT. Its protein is CATSDSGDRAFF.

The CDR3 DNA reads as TGTGCCAGCAGTGAAGCAGAGACAGATACGCAGTATTTT. As protein: CASSEAETDTQYF. The chain couples TRBV6-4 to TRBJ2-3; D unclear. Trimming shortened V by 3 bases and J by 3 bases, and 7 bases separated the two germline ends. The CDR3 consists of 13 residues. Germline V CDR1 and CDR2: MRHNA, SNTAGT.

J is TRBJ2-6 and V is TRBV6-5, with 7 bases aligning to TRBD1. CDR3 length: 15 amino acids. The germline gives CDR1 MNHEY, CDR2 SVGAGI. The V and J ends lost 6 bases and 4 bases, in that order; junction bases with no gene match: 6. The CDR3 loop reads CASSRQGTGANVLTF. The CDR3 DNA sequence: TGTGCCAGCAGCCGACAGGGTACCGGGGCCAACGTCCTGACTTTC.

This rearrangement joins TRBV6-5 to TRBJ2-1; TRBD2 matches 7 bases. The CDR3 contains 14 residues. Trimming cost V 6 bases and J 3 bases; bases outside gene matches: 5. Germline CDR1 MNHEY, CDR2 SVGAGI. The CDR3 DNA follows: TGTGCCAGCAGGACGGGGGGTATCTACAATGAGCAGTTCTTC. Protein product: CASRTGGIYNEQFF.

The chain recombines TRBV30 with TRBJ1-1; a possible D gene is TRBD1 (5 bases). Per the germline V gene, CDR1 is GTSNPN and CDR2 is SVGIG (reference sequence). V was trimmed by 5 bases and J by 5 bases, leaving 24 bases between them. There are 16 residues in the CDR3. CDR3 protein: CAWGGTKTSLRTEAFF. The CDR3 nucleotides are TGTGCCTGGGGGGGGACTAAAACATCCCTTAGGACTGAAGCTTTCTTT.

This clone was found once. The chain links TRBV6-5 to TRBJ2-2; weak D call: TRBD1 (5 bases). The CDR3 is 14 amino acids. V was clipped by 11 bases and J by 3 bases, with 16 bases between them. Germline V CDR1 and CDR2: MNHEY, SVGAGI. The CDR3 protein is CAGSNSGYTGELFF. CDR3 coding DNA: TGTGCCGGCTCTAACTCAGGGTACACCGGGGAGCTGTTTTTT.

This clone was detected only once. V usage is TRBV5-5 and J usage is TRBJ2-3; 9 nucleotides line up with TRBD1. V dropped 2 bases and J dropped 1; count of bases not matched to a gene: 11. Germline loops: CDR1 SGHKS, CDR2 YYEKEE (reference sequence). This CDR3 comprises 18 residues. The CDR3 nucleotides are TGTGCCAGCAGCTTAGGGCCGAAGGGACAGGGAGGCACAGATACGCAGTATTTT. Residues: CASSLGPKGQGGTDTQYF.

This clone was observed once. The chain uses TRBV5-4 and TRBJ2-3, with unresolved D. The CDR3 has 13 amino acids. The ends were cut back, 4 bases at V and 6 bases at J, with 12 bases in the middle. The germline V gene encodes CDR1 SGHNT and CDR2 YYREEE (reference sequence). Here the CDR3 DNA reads TGTGCCAGCAGCATAAGACTTCCGGATACGCAGTATTTT. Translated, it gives CASSIRLPDTQYF.

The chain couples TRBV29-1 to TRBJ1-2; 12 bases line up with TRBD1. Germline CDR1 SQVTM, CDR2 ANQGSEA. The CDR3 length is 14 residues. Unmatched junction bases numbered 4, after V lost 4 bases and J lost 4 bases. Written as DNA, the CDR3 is TGCAGCGTTGGGGGGACAGGGGGCATCTATGGCTACACCTTC. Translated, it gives CSVGGTGGIYGYTF.

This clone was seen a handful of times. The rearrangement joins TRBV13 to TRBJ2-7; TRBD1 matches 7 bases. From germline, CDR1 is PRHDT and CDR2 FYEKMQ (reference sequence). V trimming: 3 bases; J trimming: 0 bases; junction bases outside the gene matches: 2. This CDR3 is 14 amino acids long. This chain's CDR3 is CASSFRDSSYEQYF. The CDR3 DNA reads TGTGCCAGCAGCTTCAGGGACAGCTCCTACGAGCAGTACTTC.

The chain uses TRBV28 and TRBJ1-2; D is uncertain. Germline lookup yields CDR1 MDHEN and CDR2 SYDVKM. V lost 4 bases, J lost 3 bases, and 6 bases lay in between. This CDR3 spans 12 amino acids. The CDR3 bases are TGTGCCAGCAGTTCCGGGGACTATGGCTACACCTTC. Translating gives CASSSGDYGYTF.

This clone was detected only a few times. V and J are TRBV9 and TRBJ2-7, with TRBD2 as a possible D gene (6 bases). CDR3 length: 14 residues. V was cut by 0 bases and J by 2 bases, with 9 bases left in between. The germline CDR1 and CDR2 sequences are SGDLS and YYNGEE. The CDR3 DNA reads TGTGCCAGCAGCGTAGACCCGGGGGCCTACGAGCAGTACTTC. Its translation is CASSVDPGAYEQYF.

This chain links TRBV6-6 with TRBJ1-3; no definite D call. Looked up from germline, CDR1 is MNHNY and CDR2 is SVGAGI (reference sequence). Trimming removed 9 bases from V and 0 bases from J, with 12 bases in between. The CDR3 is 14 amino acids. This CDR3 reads CARSEAGSGNTIYF. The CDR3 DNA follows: TGTGCCAGATCCGAAGCGGGCTCTGGAAACACCATATATTTT.

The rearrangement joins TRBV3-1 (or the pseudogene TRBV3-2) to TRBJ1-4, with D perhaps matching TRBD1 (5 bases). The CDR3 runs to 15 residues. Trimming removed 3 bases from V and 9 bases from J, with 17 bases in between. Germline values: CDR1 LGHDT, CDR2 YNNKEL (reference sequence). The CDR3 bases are TGTGCCAGCAGCCATCCCATCAGGGAAGGCCAAAAACTGTTTTTT. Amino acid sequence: CASSHPIREGQKLFF.